A selection of T cell receptor beta chains follows, all from one sample in a study of regulatory T cells in long-lasting Graves disease. TCRdb processed the multiplex PCR reads anew with MiXCR; each CDR3 protein has one entry. The sample lists about 540,000 distinct CDR3 sequences, 13% occurring once. The same sample was also used in a study of T cells in Graves' hyperthyroidism and ophthalmopathy.

The starting material was peripheral blood mononuclear cells (PBMCs), obtained at new diagnosis, from a patient treated with antithyroid drugs. These receptors all come from a man aged 25-45 years with Graves disease. Both conserved end residues are part of each CDR3. The order of the fields is D gene, J gene, V gene, clone size, CDR3 DNA, CDR3 protein. A D gene is named only where the DNA matches it firmly. Expanded clones get a size class; other rows say once, few or many, or leave the size out.

d_call: .
j_call: TRBJ2-7
v_call: TRBV28
clone_size: many
cdr3_nt: TGTGCCAGCAGACGAGACAGCTCCTACGAGCAGTACTTC
cdr3_aa: CASRRDSSYEQYF

d_call: TRBD2
j_call: TRBJ2-7
v_call: TRBV28
clone_size: many
cdr3_nt: TGTGCCACCTCGAGGCTAGCGGGAGGGCTCGAGCAGTACTTC
cdr3_aa: CATSRLAGGLEQYF

d_call: TRBD2
j_call: TRBJ2-7
v_call: TRBV12-3/TRBV12-4
clone_size: many
cdr3_nt: TGTGCCAGCAGTTTAGCGCGCGAGGGTCTAGCGGGATGGGGATCTTACGAGCAGTACTTC
cdr3_aa: CASSLAREGLAGWGSYEQYF

d_call: TRBD1
j_call: TRBJ2-6
v_call: TRBV6-2/TRBV6-3
clone_size: .
cdr3_nt: TGTGCCAGCAGTGAAACCACTTTGGGACAGCTACTTAGCTCTGGGGCCAACGTCCTGACTTTC
cdr3_aa: CASSETTLGQLLSSGANVLTF

d_call: TRBD2
j_call: TRBJ2-7
v_call: TRBV7-2
clone_size: many
cdr3_nt: TGTGCCAGCAGTCCGACTAGCGTCTCCTACGAGCAGTACTTC
cdr3_aa: CASSPTSVSYEQYF

d_call: TRBD1
j_call: TRBJ2-7
v_call: TRBV2
clone_size: many
cdr3_nt: TGTGCCAGCCGGGACAGGGGTAACGAGCAGTACTTC
cdr3_aa: CASRDRGNEQYF

d_call: .
j_call: TRBJ1-2
v_call: TRBV29-1
clone_size: .
cdr3_nt: TGCAGCGTTGAGAGTGACGGTAACTATGGCAACACCTTC
cdr3_aa: CSVESDGNYGNTF

d_call: .
j_call: TRBJ2-5
v_call: TRBV20-1
clone_size: many
cdr3_nt: TGCAGTGCTAGAGTAGGGCAGGGGAGGGAGACCCAGTACTTC
cdr3_aa: CSARVGQGRETQYF

d_call: .
j_call: TRBJ2-2
v_call: TRBV7-2
clone_size: many
cdr3_nt: TGTGCCAGCAGCGAATTCGGGGAGCTGTTTTTT
cdr3_aa: CASSEFGELFF

d_call: TRBD2
j_call: TRBJ2-4
v_call: TRBV20-1
clone_size: once
cdr3_nt: TGCAGTGCTTCCCTAGCGGGGATAAACATTCAGTACTTC
cdr3_aa: CSASLAGINIQYF

d_call: .
j_call: TRBJ1-1
v_call: TRBV7-9
clone_size: many
cdr3_nt: TGTGCCAGCAGACGGGACACCAACACTGAAGCTTTCTTT
cdr3_aa: CASRRDTNTEAFF

d_call: .
j_call: TRBJ1-1
v_call: TRBV7-3
clone_size: .
cdr3_nt: TGTGCCAGCAGCCGCTCAGGGGCTGGGAACACTGAAGCTTTCTTT
cdr3_aa: CASSRSGAGNTEAFF

d_call: .
j_call: TRBJ2-7
v_call: TRBV19
clone_size: once
cdr3_nt: TGTGCCAGTAGTACGCCGCTCGGTGATGTTGAGCAGTACTTC
cdr3_aa: CASSTPLGDVEQYF

d_call: TRBD2
j_call: TRBJ2-4
v_call: TRBV6-2/TRBV6-3
clone_size: .
cdr3_nt: TGTGCCAGCAGTGTGGGAGGGGTACTAGCCAAAAACATTCAGTACTTC
cdr3_aa: CASSVGGVLAKNIQYF

d_call: .
j_call: TRBJ2-2
v_call: TRBV4-1
clone_size: .
cdr3_nt: TGCGCCAGCAGCCAAGAGGGGTTCCGCACCGGGGAGCTGTTTTTT
cdr3_aa: CASSQEGFRTGELFF

d_call: .
j_call: TRBJ1-4
v_call: TRBV27
clone_size: few
cdr3_nt: TGTGCCAGCAGTTTTCTGGGGCGCTATGAAAAACTGTTTTTT
cdr3_aa: CASSFLGRYEKLFF

d_call: .
j_call: TRBJ2-3
v_call: TRBV6-2/TRBV6-3
clone_size: .
cdr3_nt: TGTGCCAGCAGACTAACTGACAGAGTCGCAGATATGCAGTATTTT
cdr3_aa: CASRLTDRVADMQYF

d_call: TRBD1
j_call: TRBJ2-7
v_call: TRBV10-1
clone_size: many
cdr3_nt: TGCGCCAGCAGTGAGGGGCAGGGGGTCTACGAGCAGTACTTC
cdr3_aa: CASSEGQGVYEQYF

d_call: .
j_call: TRBJ1-1
v_call: TRBV13
clone_size: .
cdr3_nt: TGTACCAGCAGCCTACAGGGCGACATAAACACTGAAGCTTTCTTT
cdr3_aa: CTSSLQGDINTEAFF

d_call: .
j_call: TRBJ2-3
v_call: TRBV2
clone_size: many
cdr3_nt: TGTGCCAGCAGTGAAGGGATATCAGATACGCAGTATTTT
cdr3_aa: CASSEGISDTQYF

d_call: TRBD1
j_call: TRBJ1-1
v_call: TRBV5-1
clone_size: few
cdr3_nt: TGCGCCAGCAGCAGAGATGGGGACAGTAACAAAGAAGCTTTCTTT
cdr3_aa: CASSRDGDSNKEAFF

d_call: TRBD2
j_call: TRBJ2-1
v_call: TRBV7-9
clone_size: many
cdr3_nt: TGTGCCAGCAGCGCGGGACTAGTGATGTACAATGAGCAGTTCTTC
cdr3_aa: CASSAGLVMYNEQFF

d_call: .
j_call: TRBJ1-2
v_call: TRBV29-1
clone_size: many
cdr3_nt: TGCAGCGCAAAGGGAGGGGGGATTTATGGCTACACCTTC
cdr3_aa: CSAKGGGIYGYTF

d_call: .
j_call: TRBJ1-1
v_call: TRBV14
clone_size: many
cdr3_nt: TGTGCCAGCAGCCGAATAGGGATGAACACTGAAGCTTTCTTT
cdr3_aa: CASSRIGMNTEAFF

d_call: TRBD2
j_call: TRBJ2-1
v_call: TRBV29-1
clone_size: many
cdr3_nt: TGCAGCGTGCGGACTAGCGGGAGCCCCGGGGAGCAGTTCTTC
cdr3_aa: CSVRTSGSPGEQFF

d_call: .
j_call: TRBJ1-2
v_call: TRBV6-1
clone_size: few
cdr3_nt: TGTGCCAGCAGCCCCGGGGACGGCTATGGCTACACCTTC
cdr3_aa: CASSPGDGYGYTF

d_call: .
j_call: TRBJ1-3
v_call: TRBV18
clone_size: few
cdr3_nt: TGTGCCAGCTCACCAAGCTTGGCGCATTCGGGAAACACCATATATTTT
cdr3_aa: CASSPSLAHSGNTIYF